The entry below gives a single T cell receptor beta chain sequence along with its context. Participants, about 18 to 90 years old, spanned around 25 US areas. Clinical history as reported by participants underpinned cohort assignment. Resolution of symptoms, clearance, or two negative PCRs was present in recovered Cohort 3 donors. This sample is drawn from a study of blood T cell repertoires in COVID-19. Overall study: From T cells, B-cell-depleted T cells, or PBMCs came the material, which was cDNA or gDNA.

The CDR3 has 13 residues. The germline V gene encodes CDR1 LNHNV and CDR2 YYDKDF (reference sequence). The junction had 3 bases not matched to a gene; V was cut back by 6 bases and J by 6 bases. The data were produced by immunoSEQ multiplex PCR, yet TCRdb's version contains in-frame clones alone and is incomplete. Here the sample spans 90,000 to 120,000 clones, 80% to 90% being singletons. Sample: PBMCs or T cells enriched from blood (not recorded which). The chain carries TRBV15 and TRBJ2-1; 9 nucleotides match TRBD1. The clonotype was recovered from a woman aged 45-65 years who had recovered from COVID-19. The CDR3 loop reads CATRETGGNEQFF. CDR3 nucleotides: TGTGCCACCAGAGAGACAGGGGGCAATGAGCAGTTCTTC.